Listed below are T cell receptor beta chains from one sample, sequenced in a study of CD8 T cells in Susac syndrome. TCRdb recomputed calls from the immunoSEQ multiplex PCR reads with MiXCR, one row per CDR3 protein. Seen here are under 85,000 distinct CDR3 sequences, about 94% observed once, and the top ten hold about 0.6%. The sequencing sample was made of CD8+ T cells from PBMCs. The receptors were sampled from a human donor with multiple sclerosis. Each CDR3 is given with its conserved first and last residue. The D gene is left open where the match is weak. Clone size is stated in some rows and not others, as once, few, many or a class when expanded.

v_call	d_call	j_call	clone_size	cdr3_length	cdr3_aa	cdr3_nt
TRBV2	-	TRBJ2-7	-	10	CASSEGEQYF	TGTGCCAGCAGTGAGGGCGAGCAGTACTTC
TRBV13	-	TRBJ2-5	-	13	CASSARGPETQYF	TGTGCCAGCAGCGCCCGGGGCCCAGAGACCCAGTACTTC
TRBV4-1	TRBD1	TRBJ2-1	-	18	CASSHYIFGTASYNEQFF	TGCGCCAGCAGCCATTACATTTTTGGGACAGCCTCCTACAATGAGCAGTTCTTC
TRBV29-1	-	TRBJ2-7	few	14	CSVEIPGPSYEQYF	TGCAGCGTTGAGATCCCGGGACCTTCCTACGAGCAGTACTTC
TRBV6-5	-	TRBJ2-2	-	14	CASSHRGYTGELFF	TGTGCCAGCAGCCATCGGGGGTACACCGGGGAGCTGTTTTTT
TRBV5-1	-	TRBJ2-7	-	13	CASRGGQSYEQYF	TGCGCCAGCCGAGGAGGGCAGTCCTACGAGCAGTACTTC
TRBV5-1	-	TRBJ1-1	once	14	CASSPGPLNTEAFF	TGCGCCAGCAGCCCGGGACCGCTGAACACTGAAGCTTTCTTT
TRBV11-2	-	TRBJ2-3	-	19	CASTFYPKGGGMSTDTQYF	TGTGCCAGCACCTTCTATCCTAAGGGAGGGGGAATGAGCACAGATACGCAGTATTTT
TRBV9	-	TRBJ2-7	-	13	CASSPNREHEQYF	TGTGCCAGCAGCCCAAACAGGGAACACGAGCAGTACTTC
TRBV20-1	TRBD1	TRBJ2-7	-	14	CSASPRDRGTEQYF	TGCAGTGCTAGTCCCCGGGACAGGGGCACCGAGCAGTACTTC
TRBV28	TRBD1	TRBJ2-1	-	16	CASSSTGVFEDNEQFF	TGTGCCAGCAGTTCAACAGGGGTGTTTGAGGACAATGAGCAGTTCTTC
TRBV10-3	TRBD1	TRBJ1-6	-	14	CASGTGEDNSPLHF	TGTGCCTCGGGGACAGGGGAGGATAATTCACCCCTCCACTTT
TRBV3-1	-	TRBJ2-5	-	14	CASSQVGNQETQYF	TGTGCCAGCAGCCAAGTTGGCAACCAAGAGACCCAGTACTTC
TRBV24-1	-	TRBJ2-5	-	15	CATGGLWGGSETQYF	TGTGCCACCGGAGGACTATGGGGCGGGTCGGAGACCCAGTACTTC
TRBV20-1	-	TRBJ2-1	-	14	CSARPLNAGYEQFF	TGCAGTGCTAGACCATTAAATGCGGGTTATGAGCAGTTCTTC
TRBV27	-	TRBJ1-5	-	13	CASSPRDPQPQHF	TGTGCCAGCAGTCCCAGGGATCCTCAGCCCCAGCATTTT
TRBV7-9	TRBD2	TRBJ2-5	-	16	CASSSLTSGVEETQYF	TGTGCCAGCAGCTCGTTGACTAGCGGGGTAGAAGAGACCCAGTACTTC
TRBV20-1	TRBD2	TRBJ2-4	-	12	CSAPGTTNIQYF	TGCAGTGCACCCGGGACTACAAACATTCAGTACTTC
TRBV7-8	-	TRBJ1-1	-	14	CASSPGRKNTEAFF	TGTGCCAGCAGCCCAGGTAGGAAGAACACTGAAGCTTTCTTT
TRBV14	-	TRBJ1-2	-	16	CASSQTDRYPHYGYTF	TGTGCCAGCAGCCAAACGGACAGATACCCTCACTATGGCTACACCTTC
TRBV3-1	TRBD2	TRBJ2-4	-	16	CASSLTSGGATNIQYF	TGTGCCAGCAGCCTCACTAGCGGGGGGGCCACGAACATTCAGTACTTC
TRBV30	TRBD1	TRBJ2-7	-	13	CAWSAGQIYEQYF	TGTGCCTGGAGTGCGGGACAGATCTACGAGCAGTACTTC
TRBV20-1	-	TRBJ1-2	-	12	CSALDRTYGYTF	TGCAGTGCTCTGGACAGAACTTATGGCTACACCTTC
TRBV7-2	TRBD2	TRBJ2-3	once	14	CASSGTSDPDTQYF	TGTGCCAGCAGCGGGACTAGCGATCCAGATACGCAGTATTTT
TRBV27	-	TRBJ1-2	-	12	CASSPSGGGYTF	TGTGCCAGCAGTCCATCCGGGGGAGGCTACACCTTC
TRBV10-3	-	TRBJ2-5	-	13	CAISVEPQETQYF	TGTGCCATCAGTGTGGAACCACAAGAGACCCAGTACTTC
TRBV20-1	-	TRBJ1-1	-	16	CSARPSDILMNTEAFF	TGCAGTGCTAGACCCTCGGACATCCTCATGAACACTGAAGCTTTCTTT
TRBV3-1	TRBD2	TRBJ2-7	-	15	CASSPGLAATYEQYF	TGTGCCAGCAGCCCCGGACTAGCGGCGACCTACGAGCAGTACTTC
TRBV3-1	-	TRBJ2-7	-	14	CASSQGLAAYEQYF	TGTGCCAGCAGCCAAGGTCTCGCAGCCTACGAGCAGTACTTC
TRBV29-1	-	TRBJ2-3	-	13	CSAFRGIADTQYF	TGCAGCGCCTTCAGGGGTATCGCAGATACGCAGTATTTT
TRBV7-6	TRBD2	TRBJ2-7	-	15	CASSPTSGRADEQYF	TGTGCCAGCAGCCCGACTAGCGGGAGGGCCGACGAGCAGTACTTC
TRBV7-9	-	TRBJ2-7	-	14	CASSPRGSAYEQYF	TGTGCCAGCAGCCCCCGGGGCAGCGCCTACGAGCAGTACTTC
TRBV10-2	-	TRBJ2-5	-	14	CASSDGQRSETQYF	TGCGCCAGCAGTGATGGACAGCGGAGTGAGACCCAGTACTTC
TRBV12-3/TRBV12-4	TRBD2	TRBJ2-1	-	12	CASRTSGNEQFF	TGTGCCAGCAGGACTAGCGGCAATGAGCAGTTCTTC
TRBV9	TRBD1	TRBJ1-2	-	16	CASSLRTGLTNYGYTF	TGTGCCAGCAGCCTCCGGACAGGCCTTACTAACTATGGCTACACCTTC
TRBV12-3/TRBV12-4	-	TRBJ2-1	-	14	CASSTSGTPHEQFF	TGTGCCAGCAGTACTTCCGGGACACCTCATGAGCAGTTCTTC
TRBV20-1	-	TRBJ1-2	once	14	CSVKDRQAGYGYTF	TGCAGTGTCAAGGACAGACAGGCCGGGTATGGCTACACCTTC
TRBV7-3	-	TRBJ2-7	once	13	CASSLEGEYEQYF	TGTGCCAGCAGCTTAGAGGGGGAATACGAGCAGTACTTC
TRBV7-9	TRBD2	TRBJ2-1	-	15	CASSDGLARIMEQFF	TGTGCCAGCAGCGACGGACTAGCCCGGATCATGGAGCAGTTCTTC
TRBV6-4	TRBD2	TRBJ2-3	-	16	CASSEASGGSTDTQYF	TGTGCCAGCAGTGAGGCTAGCGGGGGGTCCACAGATACGCAGTATTTT
TRBV6-4	-	TRBJ1-1	-	14	CASRGERGAPEAFF	TGTGCCAGCAGGGGGGAGCGGGGGGCACCTGAAGCTTTCTTT
TRBV6-6	TRBD1	TRBJ1-2	once	14	CASSRDRGQSGYTF	TGTGCCAGCAGTCGGGACAGGGGGCAGAGTGGCTACACCTTC
TRBV7-8	-	TRBJ1-5	-	16	CASSSDRGWVDQPQHF	TGTGCCAGCAGCTCAGACAGAGGCTGGGTCGATCAGCCCCAGCATTTT